Shown below are 27 T cell receptor beta chains from a single sample sequenced in a study of blood T cell repertoires in COVID-19. The data were produced by immunoSEQ multiplex PCR, yet TCRdb's version contains in-frame clones alone and is incomplete. The table has over 600,000 clones, just under 90% seen once; the top ten hold about 0.24%. Sequencing was carried out using peripheral blood. All receptors come from a woman aged 18 to 35 with acute or convalescent COVID-19.

V usage is TRBV6-2 or TRBV6-3 and J usage is TRBJ1-1; no firm D call. CDR3 length: 15 residues. The germline V gene encodes CDR1 MNHEY and CDR2 SVGEGT. The V end lost 2 bases, the J end lost 1 base, and 11 bases lay between the germline ends. CDR3 region: CASSYTAPRNTEAFF. The CDR3 coding sequence is TGTGCCAGCAGTTACACCGCTCCGAGGAACACTGAAGCTTTCTTT.

V and J are TRBV27 and TRBJ2-1, with 12 bases lining up with TRBD1. Germline values: CDR1 MNHEY, CDR2 SMNVEV (reference sequence). CDR3 size: 15 residues. V dropped 4 bases and J dropped 7; count of bases not matched to a gene: 5. CDR3 in amino acids: CASSSGTGGTNEQFF. CDR3 bases: TGTGCCAGCAGTTCCGGGACAGGGGGCACGAATGAGCAGTTCTTC.

The chain carries TRBV9 and TRBJ2-6, with 15 bases identical to TRBD2. CDR1 is SGDLS and CDR2 is YYNGEE in the germline V gene. This CDR3 has 20 amino acids. After removal of 0 bases from V and 0 bases from J, the junction contained 4 bases not matched to a gene. CDR3 sequence: CASSVAGLAGGSSGANVLTF. The DNA of the CDR3 is TGTGCCAGCAGCGTAGCTGGACTAGCGGGGGGGAGCTCTGGGGCCAACGTCCTGACTTTC.

This chain connects TRBV2 to TRBJ1-6, with a weak D call TRBD1 (5 bases). This CDR3 has 14 amino acids. The germline V gene has CDR1 SNHLY and CDR2 FYNNEI. Trimming removed 4 bases at V and 9 bases at J, with 13 bases between. CDR3: CASSAQVRSSPLHF. The CDR3 nucleotides are TGTGCCAGCAGTGCACAGGTTAGGAGTTCACCCCTCCACTTT.

The chain has TRBV6-5 and TRBJ1-5; tentatively, D is TRBD1 (5 bases). CDR1 and CDR2 (germline): MNHEY, SVGAGI. V was clipped by 4 bases and J by 6 bases, with 13 bases between them. The CDR3 sequence is 14 residues long. CDR3 bases: TGTGCCAGCAGTTTACAGGCGTTCGGTCAGCCCCAGCATTTT. As protein: CASSLQAFGQPQHF.

This sequence joins TRBV11-2 and TRBJ1-2; D uncertain. Germline loops: CDR1 SGHAT, CDR2 FQNNGV. Between the trimmed V and J ends, which lost 5 bases and 2 bases, there was a span of 15 bases. This CDR3 comprises 15 residues. The CDR3 coding sequence is TGTGCCAGCAGCCTAGGCCACAGCAAAAACTATGGCTACACCTTC. Encoded protein: CASSLGHSKNYGYTF.

Of note for this clone: This may be a read error: a much more frequent sequence differs by one nucleotide. The chain couples TRBV7-2 to TRBJ1-1; D is unclear. There are 12 residues in the CDR3. Germline V gene data show CDR1 as SGHTA and CDR2 as FQGNSA. V lost 2 bases and J lost 4, with 5 bases in between. CDR3 amino acids: CASSLTGTEAFF. CDR3 in DNA: TGTGCCAGCAGCTTAACGGGCACTGAAGCTTTCTTT.

This rearrangement joins TRBV7-2 to TRBJ1-6; TRBD1 agrees at 7 bases. In germline, CDR1 is SGHTA, CDR2 FQGNSA. There are 19 residues in the CDR3. With 2 bases clipped from V and 1 base from J, the junction kept 11 bases outside the gene matches. CDR3 protein: CASSLRPKKDRSYNSPLHF. CDR3 DNA: TGTGCCAGCAGCTTACGGCCCAAGAAGGACAGGTCCTATAATTCACCCCTCCACTTT.

J is TRBJ2-3 and V is TRBV30, with 7 bases lining up with TRBD1. The CDR3 is 16 amino acids. The V segment lost 5 bases and the J segment 1 base; nucleotides outside the gene matches: 12. Germline CDR1 is GTSNPN and CDR2 is SVGIG (reference sequence). CDR3 residues: CAWHTKTGRGTDTQYF. For the CDR3, the DNA is TGTGCCTGGCACACCAAGACAGGGCGGGGCACAGATACGCAGTATTTT.

The genes are TRBV9 and TRBJ2-1, with TRBD1 as a possible D gene (5 bases). The germline gives CDR1 SGDLS, CDR2 YYNGEE. The CDR3 covers 14 residues. With 0 bases removed from V and 9 bases from J, the gap between germline ends came to 13 bases. Written as DNA, the CDR3 is TGTGCCAGCAGCGTAGAGCCAGGGTTCGGTGAGCAGTTCTTC. Translation: CASSVEPGFGEQFF.

V usage is TRBV4-1 and J usage is TRBJ2-1; tentatively, D is TRBD1 (5 bases). The CDR3 is 18 amino acids. Trimming left V 4 bases short and J 4 bases short, with 23 bases between. Germline CDR1 and CDR2: MGHRA and YSYEKL. The CDR3 loop is CASSPPQGSLREYNEQFF. The CDR3, as DNA: TGCGCCAGCAGCCCCCCCCAGGGATCCCTACGAGAATACAATGAGCAGTTCTTC.

J is TRBJ2-7 and V is TRBV5-1; TRBD1 aligns across 10 bases. V shed 8 bases, J shed 3 bases, and the junction held 11 bases outside the gene matches. Germline V gene lookup returns CDR1 SGHRS and CDR2 YFSETQ. This CDR3 is built from 15 residues. CDR3 protein: CASRDRGQTYYEQYF. The CDR3 region has the DNA TGCGCCAGTCGGGACAGGGGTCAGACGTACTACGAGCAGTACTTC.

The genes are TRBV30 and TRBJ1-1, with TRBD1 identical over 9 bases. Losses at the gene ends were 7 bases for V and 4 bases for J; bases not matched to a gene: 7. This CDR3 has 13 amino acids. Germline loops: CDR1 GTSNPN, CDR2 SVGIG (reference sequence). The DNA of the CDR3 is TGTGCCTTGACCGGGACAGGGCCCACTGAAGCTTTCTTT. It is translated as CALTGTGPTEAFF.

This sequence joins TRBV2 and TRBJ1-2, with 8 nucleotides matching TRBD1. Germline V CDR1 and CDR2: SNHLY, FYNNEI. The CDR3 is made up of 13 amino acids. Germline trimming cut 7 bases from V and 5 bases from J; bases unmatched to any gene: 6. CDR3 loop: CASMNQGAYGYTF. The CDR3 DNA reads TGTGCCAGCATGAATCAGGGGGCTTATGGCTACACCTTC.

The genes are TRBV4-1 and TRBJ2-7, with 7 bases aligning to TRBD1. Germline V lookup: CDR1 MGHRA, CDR2 YSYEKL. CDR3 length: 16 residues. J lost 7 bases, V lost 0 bases, and 12 bases had no gene match. CDR3 protein: CASSQDLGDRVWEQYF. In DNA, the CDR3 is TGCGCCAGCAGCCAAGATCTTGGAGACAGGGTGTGGGAGCAGTACTTC.

The chain is built from TRBV5-1 and TRBJ1-2, with 8 nucleotides matching TRBD1. The germline CDR1 and CDR2 sequences are SGHRS and YFSETQ. The V segment lost 4 bases and the J segment 7 bases; nucleotides outside the gene matches: 6. This CDR3 has 13 amino acids. The CDR3 reads CASSGTGLGGYTF. Here the CDR3 DNA reads TGCGCCAGCAGCGGGACAGGTTTAGGTGGCTACACCTTC. Complete variable domain (other parts from reference TRBV5-1 and TRBJ1-2): KAGVTQTPRYLIKTRGQQVTLSCSPISGHRSVSWYQQTPGQGLQFLFEYFSETQRNKGNFPGRFSGRQFSNSRSEMNVSTLELGDSALYLCASSGTGLGGYTFGSGTRLTVV.

V gene TRBV4-1 combines with J gene TRBJ2-5; 12 bases match TRBD2. Germline values: CDR1 MGHRA, CDR2 YSYEKL. CDR3 length equals 17 residues. V was clipped by 0 bases and J by 5 bases; unmatched bases: 7. This chain's CDR3 is CASSQDLLAGGLETQYF. CDR3 DNA sequence: TGCGCCAGCAGCCAAGATCTGCTAGCGGGAGGGTTGGAGACCCAGTACTTC.

The rearrangement uses TRBV5-1 and TRBJ2-7; 7 bases match TRBD1. The CDR3 is 15 amino acids. V lost 0 bases to trimming and J lost 3 bases; unmatched junction nucleotides: 6. CDR1 is SGHRS, CDR2 YFSETQ, per germline. Written as DNA, the CDR3 is TGCGCCAGCAGCTTGGACAGGGACAGCCTCTACGAGCAGTACTTC. This codes for CASSLDRDSLYEQYF.

The CDR3 spells CATSASQGYDNEQFF. DNA of the CDR3: TGTGCCACCAGTGCGTCACAGGGGTACGACAATGAGCAGTTCTTC. V and J are TRBV24-1 and TRBJ2-1; 7 positions agree with TRBD1. V lost 5 bases, J lost 5 bases, and 8 bases stayed unmatched. CDR1 and CDR2 (germline): KGHDR, SFDVKD. The CDR3 runs 15 residues.

V gene TRBV6-4 combines with J gene TRBJ1-2, with a possible D match to TRBD1 (5 bases). CDR3 length: 16 amino acids. CDR1 and CDR2 (germline): MRHNA, SNTAGT. V was trimmed by 0 bases and J by 8 bases, leaving 19 bases between them. The CDR3 DNA reads TGTGCCAGCAGTGACTCGTTTAGGGGAGGTTTGAAGGGCTACACCTTC. This codes for CASSDSFRGGLKGYTF.

V and J are TRBV7-2 and TRBJ2-7, with 7 nucleotides matching TRBD1. Unmatched junction bases numbered 5, after V lost 1 base and J lost 2 bases. CDR1 is SGHTA, CDR2 FQGNSA, per germline. This CDR3 has 15 amino acids. The CDR3 DNA sequence: TGTGCCAGCAGCTTAGAGGGGACAGCTACCTACGAGCAGTACTTC. This gives the protein CASSLEGTATYEQYF.

The rearrangement links TRBV12-5 to TRBJ1-4, with D hard to call. V was trimmed by 5 bases and J by 7 bases, leaving 11 bases between them. Germline V gives CDR1 LGHNT, CDR2 FRNRAP. The CDR3 contains 13 residues. This CDR3 reads CASGLHSSEKLFF. In DNA, the CDR3 is TGTGCTAGTGGTCTCCATAGTAGTGAAAAACTGTTTTTT.

Points on this clone: One end of the junction fails to match germline, which may point to a read error. The chain carries TRBV2 and TRBJ2-2; 13 nucleotides line up with TRBD2. The length of the CDR3 is 16 residues. Germline CDR1 SNHLY, CDR2 FYNNEI. The CDR3 DNA reads as TGTGCCGGCAGCCAGACTAGCGGGGGGCCCACCGGGGAGCTGTTTTTT. Protein product: CAGSQTSGGPTGELFF.

The CDR3 protein is CASSLAEGNGYTF. The CDR3 coding sequence is TGTGCCAGCAGCTTGGCCGAGGGAAATGGCTACACCTTC. This sequence joins TRBV5-4 and TRBJ1-2; D is unclear. V lost 0 bases and J lost 6, with 9 bases in between. The CDR3 sequence is 13 residues long. CDR1 is SGHNT, CDR2 YYREEE, per germline (reference sequence).

This clone was recorded at least ten times. The rearrangement uses TRBV6-4 and TRBJ2-2; D is perhaps TRBD2 (5 bases). V lost 4 bases to trimming and J lost 4 bases, with 7 bases between them. The germline V gene has CDR1 MRHNA and CDR2 SNTAGT. This CDR3 comprises 13 residues. As DNA, the CDR3 is TGTGCCAGCAGTGTAGAGGGCACCGGGGAGCTGTTTTTT. Translated, it gives CASSVEGTGELFF.

V and J are TRBV6-2 or TRBV6-3 and TRBJ1-2, with TRBD1 as a possible D gene (6 bases). V dropped 2 bases and J dropped 1 base, with 11 bases sitting between them. The germline V gene has CDR1 MNHEY and CDR2 SVGEGT. The CDR3 spans 15 residues. DNA of the CDR3: TGTGCCAGCAGTTACAGGACAGTAGTTAACTATGGCTACACCTTC. Residues: CASSYRTVVNYGYTF.

V is TRBV27 and J is TRBJ2-2, with 9 bases aligning to TRBD1. The ends lost 2 bases at V and 4 bases at J; junction bases unmatched: 8. This CDR3 contains 17 residues. CDR1 and CDR2 from the germline V gene are MNHEY and SMNVEV (reference sequence). CDR3 region: CASSLTRTGVGTGELFF. The DNA of the CDR3 is TGTGCCAGCAGTTTAACCAGGACAGGGGTAGGCACCGGGGAGCTGTTTTTT.